The clone carrying this T cell receptor beta chain has only a few counts. Its antigen is unidentified. This entry is derived from a study of STAT5B mutations in CD4+ large granular lymphocyte leukemia. Control samples were healthy donors' buffy coats. Findings and limits, study-wide: TRBV06-family usage was enriched in top patient clones (8/27) versus controls (2/35). CD4-sorted patient repertoires seemed more clonal than healthy CD4+ repertoires.

Measured with immunoSEQ multiplex PCR; TCRdb has only the in-frame clones, and not every one. This table holds about 23,000 clones, about 79% found once. CDR1 and CDR2 (germline): PRHDT, FYEKMQ (reference sequence). Trimming left V 10 bases short and J 10 bases short, with 16 bases between. The CDR3 has 12 amino acids. This receptor was taken from a human donor in good health. Material for sequencing was CD4+ T cells from blood buffy coats. The genes are TRBV13 and TRBJ1-4; TRBD1 is a possible D gene (5 bases). This chain's CDR3 is CANPKGWAKLFF. The CDR3 DNA reads as TGTGCCAACCCCAAGGGGTGGGCAAAACTGTTTTTT. Full variable domain (remainder filled in from reference TRBV13 and TRBJ1-4): AAGVIQSPRHLIKEKRETATLKCYPIPRHDTVYWYQQGPGQDPQFLISFYEKMQSDKGSIPDRFSAQQFSDYHSELNMSSLELGDSALYFCANPKGWAKLFFGSGTQLSVL.